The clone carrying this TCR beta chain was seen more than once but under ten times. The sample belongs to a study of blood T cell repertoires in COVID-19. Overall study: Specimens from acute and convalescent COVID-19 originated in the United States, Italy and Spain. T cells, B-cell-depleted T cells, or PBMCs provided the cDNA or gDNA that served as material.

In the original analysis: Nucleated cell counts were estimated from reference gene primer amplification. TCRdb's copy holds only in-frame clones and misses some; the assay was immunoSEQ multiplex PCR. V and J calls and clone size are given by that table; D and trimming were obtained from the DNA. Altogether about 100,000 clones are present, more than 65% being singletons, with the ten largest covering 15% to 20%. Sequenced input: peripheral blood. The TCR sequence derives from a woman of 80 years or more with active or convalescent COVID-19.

CDR3 region: CASSLSFRAGANVLTF. In DNA, the CDR3 is TGTGCCAGCAGTTTGTCATTCAGGGCCGGGGCCAACGTCCTGACTTTC. V and J are TRBV28 and TRBJ2-6, with D possibly being TRBD1 (5 bases). Trimming removed 3 bases from V and 4 bases from J, with 13 bases in between. Germline V CDR1 and CDR2: MDHEN, SYDVKM. The CDR3 loop spans 16 amino acids.